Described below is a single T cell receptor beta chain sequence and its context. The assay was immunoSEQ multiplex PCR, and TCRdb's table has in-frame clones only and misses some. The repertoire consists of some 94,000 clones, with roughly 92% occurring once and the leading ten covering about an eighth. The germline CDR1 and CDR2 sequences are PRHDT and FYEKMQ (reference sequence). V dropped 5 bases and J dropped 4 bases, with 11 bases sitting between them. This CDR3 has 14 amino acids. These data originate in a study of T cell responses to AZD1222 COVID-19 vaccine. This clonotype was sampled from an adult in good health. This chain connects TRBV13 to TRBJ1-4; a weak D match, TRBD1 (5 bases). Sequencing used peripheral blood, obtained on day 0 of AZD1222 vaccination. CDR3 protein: CASSIRDLNEKLFF. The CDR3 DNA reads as TGTGCCAGCAGCATCCGGGACCTTAATGAAAAACTGTTTTTT.